Listed here are 22 T cell receptor beta chains from one sample, sequenced in a study of sequential checkpoint blockade in melanoma. Treatment defined: randomized to nivolumab then ipilimumab (arm A) or the reverse (arm B). The protocol was immunoSEQ multiplex PCR, while the TCRdb copy is restricted to in-frame clones and leaves out a portion. The repertoire holds approximately 13,000 clones, with roughly a quarter as singletons. Here the sequenced sample was tumor tissue (inferred from file names), taken from a patient given nivolumab and ipilimumab in sequence. These receptor sequences come from a human donor with melanoma.

This clone was observed at least ten times. V and J are TRBV11-1 and TRBJ1-2; the D gene is possibly TRBD1 (6 bases). Germline V lookup: CDR1 SGHAT, CDR2 FQDESV (reference sequence). V dropped 5 bases and J dropped 2 bases, with 12 bases sitting between them. CDR3 length: 14 residues. CDR3 sequence (DNA): TGTGCCAGCAGCACCAGAGGACAGAACTATGGCTACACCTTC. Protein: CASSTRGQNYGYTF.

This clone was seen just once. The chain recombines TRBV29-1 with TRBJ2-2; D ambiguous. The V gene's germline CDR1 is SQVTM and CDR2 ANQGSEA. CDR3 length: 15 amino acids. Trimming pared 4 bases from V and 2 bases from J, leaving 14 bases between. The chain's CDR3 is CSVVDGTVNTGELFF. For the CDR3, the DNA is TGCAGCGTTGTGGATGGCACGGTTAACACCGGGGAGCTGTTTTTT.

The chain carries TRBV19 and TRBJ2-1; TRBD2 matches 10 bases. The CDR3 consists of 15 residues. V gave up 3 bases and J gave up 6 bases; unmatched junction bases: 5. From germline, CDR1 is LNHDA and CDR2 SQIVND (reference sequence). CDR3 DNA: TGTGCCAGTAGTATGGAACTAGCGGGGCTCAATGAGCAGTTCTTC. It codes for CASSMELAGLNEQFF.

In the case of this clone: One end of the junction does not line up with germline, which may come from a read error. CDR3 in DNA: TGTGCCAGCAGCCGTAGTCAAGTGACCCAGTACTTC. Translation: CASSRSQVTQYF. The chain recombines TRBV14 with TRBJ2-5; D remains unclear. The germline V gene has CDR1 SGHDN and CDR2 FVKESK. The CDR3 covers 12 residues.

This clone was picked up a small number of times. The J gene is TRBJ2-7, the V gene TRBV15; D unclear. The ends were cut back, 0 bases at V and 2 bases at J, with 8 bases in the middle. Germline values: CDR1 LNHNV, CDR2 YYDKDF (reference sequence). The CDR3 sequence is 14 residues long. CDR3 in amino acids: CATSREGTTYEQYF. CDR3 DNA sequence: TGTGCCACCAGCAGAGAGGGCACAACCTACGAGCAGTACTTC.

The chain links TRBV6-8 to TRBJ1-5; 7 bases match TRBD1. V lost 6 bases and J lost 6; bases outside the gene matches: 11. The CDR3 runs 15 residues. Germline assignment: CDR1 MNHGY and CDR2 SAAAGT. In DNA, the CDR3 is TGTGCCAGCAGCCAAACCCGAACAGGGGCTCAGCCCCAGCATTTT. Protein sequence: CASSQTRTGAQPQHF.

CDR3 protein: CASSPEGRKTEAFF. CDR3 bases: TGCGCCAGCAGCCCGGAGGGCCGGAAGACTGAAGCTTTCTTT. The rearrangement links TRBV5-1 to TRBJ1-1, with D hard to call. The ends were cut back, 4 bases at V and 5 bases at J, with 15 bases in the middle. This CDR3 is 14 amino acids long. CDR1 SGHRS and CDR2 YFSETQ come from the germline V gene. Using reference TRBV5-1 and TRBJ1-1 for the parts outside the CDR3, the full variable domain is KAGVTQTPRYLIKTRGQQVTLSCSPISGHRSVSWYQQTPGQGLQFLFEYFSETQRNKGNFPGRFSGRQFSNSRSEMNVSTLELGDSALYLCASSPEGRKTEAFFGQGTRLTVV.

Many counts were recorded for this clone. The chain couples TRBV11-3 to TRBJ1-1; TRBD1 might be the D (6 bases). CDR1 and CDR2 from the germline V gene are SGHNT and YENEEA. The germline V and J ends were trimmed by 5 bases and 5 bases, with 21 bases remaining between them. This CDR3 is 16 amino acids long. CDR3 region: CASSPRKGVGGTEAFF. The CDR3, as DNA: TGTGCCAGCAGCCCCCGAAAGGGGGTCGGGGGTACTGAAGCTTTCTTT.

There are a few counts of this clone. The gene calls are TRBV6-8 and TRBJ1-5; possible D gene TRBD1, 5 bases. V was trimmed by 3 bases and J by 6 bases, leaving 15 bases between them. Germline V gene data show CDR1 as MNHGY and CDR2 as SAAAGT. The CDR3 covers 15 residues. CDR3 protein: CASSYSVTGGQPQHF. The CDR3 DNA sequence: TGTGCCAGCAGTTATAGTGTTACGGGGGGTCAGCCCCAGCATTTT.

The chain uses TRBV19 and TRBJ2-1; 11 bases align to TRBD2. Trimming cost V 2 bases and J 11 bases; bases outside gene matches: 5. This CDR3 has 14 amino acids. The germline V gene encodes CDR1 LNHDA and CDR2 SQIVND (reference sequence). CDR3 DNA: TGTGCCAGTAGTATAACTAGCGGGAGTTTGCAGCAGTTCTTC. This encodes CASSITSGSLQQFF.

In its sample, this clone was seen a few times. This chain links TRBV11-3 with TRBJ1-5, with a tentative D call TRBD1 (6 bases). The CDR3 consists of 16 residues. Trimming left V 3 bases short and J 0 bases short, with 12 bases between. Germline loops: CDR1 SGHNT, CDR2 YENEEA. The CDR3 sequence: CASSLGLGGSNQPQHF. Here the CDR3 DNA reads TGTGCCAGCAGCTTGGGATTAGGGGGTAGCAATCAGCCCCAGCATTTT.

The genes are TRBV5-1 and TRBJ1-4; the D gene is possibly TRBD1 (5 bases). CDR3 size: 15 residues. The germline CDR1 and CDR2 sequences are SGHRS and YFSETQ. Trimming removed 0 bases at V and 6 bases at J, with 12 bases between. CDR3 residues: CASSLEGPPDEKLFF. As DNA, the CDR3 is TGCGCCAGCAGCTTGGAGGGGCCCCCGGATGAAAAACTGTTTTTT.

This chain uses TRBV7-6 with TRBJ2-5; TRBD2 agrees at 8 bases. Germline CDR1 is SGHVS and CDR2 is FNYEAQ. The CDR3 has 14 amino acids. Germline trimming cut 1 base from V and 5 bases from J; bases unmatched to any gene: 3. The CDR3 loop is CASSLVTSEETQYF. CDR3 nucleotide sequence: TGTGCCAGCAGCTTAGTGACTAGCGAGGAGACCCAGTACTTC.

The chain joins TRBV19 to TRBJ2-2, with TRBD2 identical over 14 bases. V lost 4 bases and J lost 5; bases outside the gene matches: 6. The CDR3 loop spans 17 amino acids. Germline V gene lookup returns CDR1 LNHDA and CDR2 SQIVND (reference sequence). DNA for the CDR3: TGTGCCAGTAGTACGTCGACTAGCGGGAGGGAAACCGGGGAGCTGTTTTTT. Protein product: CASSTSTSGRETGELFF.

J is TRBJ2-2 and V is TRBV7-6; weak D call: TRBD1 (5 bases). This CDR3 contains 15 residues. CDR1 is SGHVS, CDR2 FNYEAQ, per germline. The V end was cut by 3 bases, the J end by 2 bases, with 10 bases between. This chain's CDR3 is CASSFYRRNTGELFF. CDR3 nucleotides: TGTGCCAGCAGCTTTTACAGGCGTAACACCGGGGAGCTGTTTTTT.

The CDR3 region is CASSPPPNTEAFF. The CDR3 DNA sequence: TGTGCCAGCTCACCTCCCCCAAACACTGAAGCTTTCTTT. The V and J genes are TRBV18 and TRBJ1-1; D gene unclear. Trimming left V 3 bases short and J 2 bases short, with 7 bases between. In germline, CDR1 is KGHSH, CDR2 LQKENI. CDR3 size: 13 residues.

The rearrangement links TRBV28 to TRBJ2-1; 9 bases fit TRBD1. J lost 8 bases, V lost 3 bases, and 20 bases had no gene match. The CDR3 has 19 residues. Germline CDR1 is MDHEN and CDR2 is SYDVKM. This chain's CDR3 is CASSFPIGRPGQGKDEQFF. The CDR3 coding sequence is TGTGCCAGCAGTTTTCCTATCGGGCGACCGGGACAGGGTAAAGATGAGCAGTTCTTC. The full variable domain, its missing parts supplied by reference TRBV28 and TRBJ2-1, is DVKVTQSSRYLVKRTGEKVFLECVQDMDHENMFWYRQDPGLGLRLIYFSYDVKMKEKGDIPEGYSVSREKKERFSLILESASTNQTSMYLCASSFPIGRPGQGKDEQFFGPGTRLTVL.

This clone appeared a few times. V usage is TRBV28 and J usage is TRBJ2-5; weak D call: TRBD1 (6 bases). This CDR3 has 14 residues. Trimming left V 2 bases short and J 4 bases short, with 11 bases between. Germline lookup yields CDR1 MDHEN and CDR2 SYDVKM. The CDR3 DNA sequence: TGTGCCAGCAGTTTACTATGGGGGCGAGAGACCCAGTACTTC. This translates into CASSLLWGRETQYF.

V and J are TRBV28 and TRBJ2-7; TRBD1 or TRBD2 may be the D gene (5 bases each). This CDR3 contains 14 residues. The V gene lost 7 bases and the J gene lost 0 bases, with 13 bases spanning the gap. CDR1 is MDHEN, CDR2 SYDVKM, per germline. The CDR3 spells CASIWGTGSYEQYF. The DNA of the CDR3 is TGTGCCAGCATTTGGGGGACCGGCTCCTACGAGCAGTACTTC.

CDR3 residues: CASGLPGQGATYEQYF. The CDR3, as DNA: TGTGCTAGTGGTTTGCCGGGACAGGGGGCTACCTACGAGCAGTACTTC. V is TRBV12-5 and J is TRBJ2-7; TRBD1 matches at 12 bases. CDR3 size: 16 residues. The V gene's germline CDR1 is LGHNT and CDR2 FRNRAP. Germline trimming cut 2 bases from V and 2 bases from J; bases unmatched to any gene: 4.

This clone was counted between two and nine times. V gene TRBV25-1 combines with J gene TRBJ2-7; TRBD2 aligns across 8 bases. This CDR3 spans 13 amino acids. With V trimmed by 6 bases and J by 5 bases, 6 bases remained unmatched. Germline V gives CDR1 MGHDK, CDR2 SYGVNS. In DNA form, the CDR3 reads TGTGCCAGCAGCGCCGGGGGGGTCCACGAGCAGTACTTC. Its translation is CASSAGGVHEQYF.

This clone was observed at least ten times. CDR3 amino acids: CASSSTGENYGYTF. The CDR3 DNA sequence: TGTGCCAGCAGCTCGACAGGGGAAAACTATGGCTACACCTTC. The chain joins TRBV7-6 to TRBJ1-2; 8 nucleotides agree with TRBD1. After removal of 4 bases from V and 2 bases from J, the junction contained 3 bases not matched to a gene. This CDR3 has 14 residues. Germline CDR1 is SGHVS and CDR2 is FNYEAQ.